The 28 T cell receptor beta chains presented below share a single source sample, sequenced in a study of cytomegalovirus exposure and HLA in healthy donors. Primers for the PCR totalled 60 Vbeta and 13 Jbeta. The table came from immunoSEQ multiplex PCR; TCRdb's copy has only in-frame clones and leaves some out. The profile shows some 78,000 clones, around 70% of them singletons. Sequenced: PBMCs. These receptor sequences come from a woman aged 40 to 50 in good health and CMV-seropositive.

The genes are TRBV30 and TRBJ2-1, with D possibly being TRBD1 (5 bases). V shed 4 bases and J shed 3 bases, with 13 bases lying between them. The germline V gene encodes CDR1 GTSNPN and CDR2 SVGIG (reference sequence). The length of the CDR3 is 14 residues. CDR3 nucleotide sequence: TGTGCCTGGAATCGACAGACCCTCTACAATGAGCAGTTCTTC. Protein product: CAWNRQTLYNEQFF.

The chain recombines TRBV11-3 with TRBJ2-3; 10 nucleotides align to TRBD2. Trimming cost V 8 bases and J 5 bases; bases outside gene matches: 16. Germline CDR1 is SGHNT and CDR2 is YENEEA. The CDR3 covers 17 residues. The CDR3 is CASSDRASGGGLDTQYF. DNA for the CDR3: TGTGCCAGCTCAGACCGGGCTAGCGGGGGTGGTTTAGATACGCAGTATTTT.

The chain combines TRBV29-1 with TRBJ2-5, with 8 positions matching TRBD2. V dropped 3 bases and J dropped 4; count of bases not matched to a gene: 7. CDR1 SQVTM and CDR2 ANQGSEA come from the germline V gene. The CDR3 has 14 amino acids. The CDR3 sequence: CSVDPGLAGETQYF. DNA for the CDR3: TGCAGCGTTGATCCAGGACTAGCTGGAGAGACCCAGTACTTC.

CDR3 in DNA: TGTGCCAGCAGCCTAGTGGGGGGAATGAACACTGAAGCTTTCTTT. It encodes CASSLVGGMNTEAFF. This sequence joins TRBV7-2 and TRBJ1-1, with D maybe TRBD1 (5 bases). The CDR3 covers 15 residues. Trimming removed 5 bases from V and 0 bases from J, with 13 bases in between. Germline-derived CDR1 and CDR2 are SGHTA and FQGNSA.

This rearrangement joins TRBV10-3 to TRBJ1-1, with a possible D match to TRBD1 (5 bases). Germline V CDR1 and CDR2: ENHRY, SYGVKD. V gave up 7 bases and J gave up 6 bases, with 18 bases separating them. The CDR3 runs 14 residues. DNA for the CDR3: TGTGCCATCACCCCGGGTGGGGGGAATTCTGAAGCTTTCTTT. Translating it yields CAITPGGGNSEAFF.

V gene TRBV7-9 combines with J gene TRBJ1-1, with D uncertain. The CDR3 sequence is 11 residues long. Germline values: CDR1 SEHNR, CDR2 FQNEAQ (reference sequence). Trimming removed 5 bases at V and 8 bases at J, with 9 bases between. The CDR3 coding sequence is TGTGCCAGCAGCCCCATGAGGGAAGCTTTCTTT. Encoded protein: CASSPMREAFF.

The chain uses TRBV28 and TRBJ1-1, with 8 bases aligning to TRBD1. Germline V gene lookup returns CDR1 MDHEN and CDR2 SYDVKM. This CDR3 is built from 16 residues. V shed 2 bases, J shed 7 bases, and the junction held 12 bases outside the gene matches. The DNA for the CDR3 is TGTGCCAGCAGTTTAGCACGACCAGGGGGCCGTGGTGAAGCTTTCTTT. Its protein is CASSLARPGGRGEAFF.

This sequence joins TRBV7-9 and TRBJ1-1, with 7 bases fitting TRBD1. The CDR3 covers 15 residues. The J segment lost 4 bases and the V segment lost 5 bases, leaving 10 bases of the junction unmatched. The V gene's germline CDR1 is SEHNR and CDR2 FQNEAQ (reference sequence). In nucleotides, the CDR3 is TGTGCCAGCAGCCCCCAGGGGGTCTTACGCACTGAAGCTTTCTTT. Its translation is CASSPQGVLRTEAFF.

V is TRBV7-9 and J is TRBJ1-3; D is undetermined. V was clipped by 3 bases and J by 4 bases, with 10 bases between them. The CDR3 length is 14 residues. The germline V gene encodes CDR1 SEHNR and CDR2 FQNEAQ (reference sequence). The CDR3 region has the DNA TGTGCCAGCAGCTTTCCCCACTTGGGAAACACCATATATTTT. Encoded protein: CASSFPHLGNTIYF.

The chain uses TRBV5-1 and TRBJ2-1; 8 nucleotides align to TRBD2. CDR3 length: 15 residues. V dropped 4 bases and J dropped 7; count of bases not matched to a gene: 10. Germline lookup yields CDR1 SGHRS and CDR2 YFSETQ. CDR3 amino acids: CASSPGGSQGNEQFF. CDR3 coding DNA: TGCGCCAGCAGCCCGGGAGGGTCCCAAGGGAATGAGCAGTTCTTC.

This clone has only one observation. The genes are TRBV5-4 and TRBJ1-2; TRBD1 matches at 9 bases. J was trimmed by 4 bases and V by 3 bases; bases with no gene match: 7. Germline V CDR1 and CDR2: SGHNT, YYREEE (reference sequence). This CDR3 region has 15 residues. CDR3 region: CASSSGQGFGYGYTF. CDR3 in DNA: TGTGCCAGCAGCTCTGGACAGGGGTTCGGCTATGGCTACACCTTC.

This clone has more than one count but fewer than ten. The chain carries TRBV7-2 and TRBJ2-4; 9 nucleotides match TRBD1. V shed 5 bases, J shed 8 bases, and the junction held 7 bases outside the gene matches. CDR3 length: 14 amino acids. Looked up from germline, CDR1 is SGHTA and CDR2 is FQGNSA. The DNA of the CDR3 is TGTGCCAGCAGCCAACAGGGGGCTGGGGACATTCAGTACTTC. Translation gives CASSQQGAGDIQYF.

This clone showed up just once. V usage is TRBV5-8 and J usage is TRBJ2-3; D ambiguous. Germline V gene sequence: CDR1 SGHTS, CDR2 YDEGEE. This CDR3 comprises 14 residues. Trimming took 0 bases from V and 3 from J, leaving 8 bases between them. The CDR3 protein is CASSLALRTDTQYF. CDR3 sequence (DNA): TGTGCCAGCAGCTTGGCCCTGAGGACAGATACGCAGTATTTT.

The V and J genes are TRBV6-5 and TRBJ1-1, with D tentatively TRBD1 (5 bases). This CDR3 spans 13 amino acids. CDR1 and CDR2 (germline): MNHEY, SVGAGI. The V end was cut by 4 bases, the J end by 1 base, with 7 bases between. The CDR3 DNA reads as TGTGCCAGCAGTTCTCAGGGGAACACTGAAGCTTTCTTT. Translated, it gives CASSSQGNTEAFF.

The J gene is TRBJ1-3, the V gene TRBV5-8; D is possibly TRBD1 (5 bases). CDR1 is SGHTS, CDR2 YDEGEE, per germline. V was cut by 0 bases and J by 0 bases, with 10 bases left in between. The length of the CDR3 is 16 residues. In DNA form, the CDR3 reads TGTGCCAGCAGCTTGGGGGAAGACAGCTCTGGAAACACCATATATTTT. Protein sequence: CASSLGEDSSGNTIYF.

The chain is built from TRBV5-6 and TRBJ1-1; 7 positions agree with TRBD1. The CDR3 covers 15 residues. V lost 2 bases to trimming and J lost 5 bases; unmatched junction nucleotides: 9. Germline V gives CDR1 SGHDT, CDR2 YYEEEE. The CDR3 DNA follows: TGTGCCAGCAGCTTTAGACAGGGCTCGGGGACTGAAGCTTTCTTT. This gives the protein CASSFRQGSGTEAFF.

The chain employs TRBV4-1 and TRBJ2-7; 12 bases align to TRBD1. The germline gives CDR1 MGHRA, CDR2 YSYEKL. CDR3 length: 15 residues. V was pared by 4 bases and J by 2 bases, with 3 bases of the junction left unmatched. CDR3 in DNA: TGCGCCAGCAGCCGAGGGACAGGGGGCCCCTACGAGCAGTACTTC. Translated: CASSRGTGGPYEQYF.

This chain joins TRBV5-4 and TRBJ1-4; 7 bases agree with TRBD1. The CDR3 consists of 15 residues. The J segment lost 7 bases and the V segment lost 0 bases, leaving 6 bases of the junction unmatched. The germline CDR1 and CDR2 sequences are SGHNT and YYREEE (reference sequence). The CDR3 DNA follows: TGTGCCAGCAGCTTGGGACAGGGCAGGGTTGAAAAACTGTTTTTT. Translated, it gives CASSLGQGRVEKLFF.

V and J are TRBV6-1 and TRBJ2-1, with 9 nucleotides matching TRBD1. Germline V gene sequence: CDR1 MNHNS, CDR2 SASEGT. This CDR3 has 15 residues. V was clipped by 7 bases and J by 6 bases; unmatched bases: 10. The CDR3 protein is CASTEHRDRANEQFF. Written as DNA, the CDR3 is TGTGCCAGCACGGAACACCGGGACAGGGCCAATGAGCAGTTCTTC.

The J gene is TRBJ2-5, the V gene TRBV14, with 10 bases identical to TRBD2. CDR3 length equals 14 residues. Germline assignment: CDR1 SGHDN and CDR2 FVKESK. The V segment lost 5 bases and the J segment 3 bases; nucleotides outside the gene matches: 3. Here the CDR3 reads CASSGLAGEETQYF. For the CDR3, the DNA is TGTGCCAGCAGCGGGCTAGCGGGAGAAGAGACCCAGTACTTC.

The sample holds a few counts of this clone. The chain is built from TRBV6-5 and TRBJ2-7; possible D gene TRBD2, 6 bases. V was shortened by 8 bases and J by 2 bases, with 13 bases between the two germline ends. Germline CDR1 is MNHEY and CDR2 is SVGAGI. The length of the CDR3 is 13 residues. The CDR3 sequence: CASRTGGAYEQYF. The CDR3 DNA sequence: TGTGCCAGCCGGACGGGCGGGGCCTACGAGCAGTACTTC.

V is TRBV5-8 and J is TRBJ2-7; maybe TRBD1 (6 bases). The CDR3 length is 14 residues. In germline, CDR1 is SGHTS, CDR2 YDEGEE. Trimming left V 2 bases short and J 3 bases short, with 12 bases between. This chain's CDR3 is CASSLTTGHYEQYF. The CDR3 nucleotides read TGTGCCAGCAGCTTAACAACAGGGCACTACGAGCAGTACTTC.

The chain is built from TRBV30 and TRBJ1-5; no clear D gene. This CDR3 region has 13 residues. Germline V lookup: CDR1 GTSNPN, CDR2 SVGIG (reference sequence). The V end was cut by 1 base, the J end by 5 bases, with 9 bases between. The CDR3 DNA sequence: TGTGCCTGGAGTGCCTCGAGGGATCAGCCCCAGCATTTT. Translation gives CAWSASRDQPQHF.

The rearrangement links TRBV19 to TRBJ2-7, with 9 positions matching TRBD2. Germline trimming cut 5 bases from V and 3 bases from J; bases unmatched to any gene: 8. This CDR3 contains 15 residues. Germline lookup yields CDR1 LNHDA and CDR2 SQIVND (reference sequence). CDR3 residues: CASSQAASGVYEQYF. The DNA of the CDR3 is TGTGCCAGTAGTCAGGCGGCTAGCGGGGTCTACGAGCAGTACTTC.

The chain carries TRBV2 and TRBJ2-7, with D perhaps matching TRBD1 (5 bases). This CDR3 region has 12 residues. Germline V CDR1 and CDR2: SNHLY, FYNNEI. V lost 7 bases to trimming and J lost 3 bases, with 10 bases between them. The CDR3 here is CASTGQVYEQYF. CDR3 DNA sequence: TGTGCCAGCACAGGGCAGGTCTACGAGCAGTACTTC.

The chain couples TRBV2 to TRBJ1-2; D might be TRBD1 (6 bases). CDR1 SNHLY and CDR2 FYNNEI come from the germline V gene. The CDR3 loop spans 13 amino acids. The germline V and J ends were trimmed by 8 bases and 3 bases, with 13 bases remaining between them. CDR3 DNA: TGTGCCAGCCGGACAGAAACCCACTATGGCTACACCTTC. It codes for CASRTETHYGYTF.

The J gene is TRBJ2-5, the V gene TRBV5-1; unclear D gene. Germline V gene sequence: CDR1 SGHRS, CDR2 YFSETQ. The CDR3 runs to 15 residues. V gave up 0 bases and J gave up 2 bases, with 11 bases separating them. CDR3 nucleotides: TGCGCCAGCAGCTTGGGCTCAACTACTCAAGAGACCCAGTACTTC. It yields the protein CASSLGSTTQETQYF.

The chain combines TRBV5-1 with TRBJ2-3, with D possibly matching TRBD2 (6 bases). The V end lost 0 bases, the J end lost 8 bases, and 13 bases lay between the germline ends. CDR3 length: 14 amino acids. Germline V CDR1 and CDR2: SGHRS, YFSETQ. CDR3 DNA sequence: TGCGCCAGCAGCTTGGGGGGGACTCCCGGTACGCAGTATTTT. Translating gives CASSLGGTPGTQYF. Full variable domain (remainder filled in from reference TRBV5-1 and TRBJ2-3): KAGVTQTPRYLIKTRGQQVTLSCSPISGHRSVSWYQQTPGQGLQFLFEYFSETQRNKGNFPGRFSGRQFSNSRSEMNVSTLELGDSALYLCASSLGGTPGTQYFGPGTRLTVL.